This is a list of T cell receptor beta chains from one sample in a study of T cell responses to AZD1222 COVID-19 vaccine. Method: immunoSEQ multiplex PCR; TCRdb's copy keeps in-frame clones and lacks some. The table lists 150,000 or so clones, around 90% of them singletons. This specimen consisted of peripheral blood, obtained 28 days after the second AZD1222 dose. The source is an adult who received the AZD1222 COVID-19 vaccine. Each CDR3 is given with its conserved first and last residue. Each record gives: D gene, J gene, clone size, V gene, CDR3 protein, CDR3 DNA. The D gene is left open where the match is weak. For some rows the clone size is stated as once, few or many, or as a class when expanded; others skip it.

d_call: .
j_call: TRBJ1-1
clone_size: .
v_call: TRBV6-5
cdr3_aa: CASSYLQAFF
cdr3_nt: TGTGCCAGCAGTTACCTTCAAGCTTTCTTT

d_call: .
j_call: TRBJ2-2
clone_size: once
v_call: TRBV10-3
cdr3_aa: CAISESGGNTGELFF
cdr3_nt: TGTGCCATCAGTGAGTCGGGGGGAAACACCGGGGAGCTGTTTTTT

d_call: .
j_call: TRBJ1-3
clone_size: .
v_call: TRBV5-6
cdr3_aa: CASSFRVQLSRRGINTIYF
cdr3_nt: TGTGCCAGCAGCTTTCGAGTGCAGCTTTCGAGGAGGGGGATAAACACCATATATTTT

d_call: TRBD1
j_call: TRBJ1-3
clone_size: once
v_call: TRBV11-2
cdr3_aa: CASSLLGGTGVNTIYF
cdr3_nt: TGTGCCAGCAGCCTCCTAGGCGGGACAGGAGTTAACACCATATATTTT

d_call: .
j_call: TRBJ2-7
clone_size: once
v_call: TRBV3-1/TRBV3-2
cdr3_aa: CASSHTTHLPPSFYEQYF
cdr3_nt: TGTGCCAGCAGCCACACAACGCATCTTCCCCCTTCATTCTACGAGCAGTACTTC

d_call: TRBD1
j_call: TRBJ2-2
clone_size: .
v_call: TRBV3-1/TRBV3-2
cdr3_aa: CASSLYRGTGELFF
cdr3_nt: TGTGCCAGCAGCCTATACAGGGGCACCGGGGAGCTGTTTTTT

d_call: TRBD2
j_call: TRBJ2-7
clone_size: .
v_call: TRBV5-1
cdr3_aa: CASSWATSGSFYEQYF
cdr3_nt: TGCGCCAGCAGCTGGGCCACTAGCGGGAGTTTCTACGAGCAGTACTTC

d_call: .
j_call: TRBJ1-3
clone_size: .
v_call: TRBV7-9
cdr3_aa: CASSLLRVSGNTIYF
cdr3_nt: TGTGCCAGCAGCTTACTCAGGGTTTCGGGAAACACCATATATTTT

d_call: .
j_call: TRBJ2-3
clone_size: .
v_call: TRBV5-6
cdr3_aa: CATRRYWQGPSTDTQYF
cdr3_nt: TGTGCCACACGCCGGTATTGGCAGGGGCCTAGCACAGATACGCAGTATTTT

d_call: .
j_call: TRBJ2-3
clone_size: .
v_call: TRBV20-1
cdr3_aa: CSASSRERWDTQYF
cdr3_nt: TGCAGTGCTAGTTCTCGGGAGCGGTGGGATACGCAGTATTTT

d_call: .
j_call: TRBJ1-4
clone_size: .
v_call: TRBV4-1
cdr3_aa: CASSRLLGVGREKLFF
cdr3_nt: TGCGCCAGCAGCCGACTATTAGGGGTCGGGCGGGAAAAACTGTTTTTT

d_call: .
j_call: TRBJ1-5
clone_size: .
v_call: TRBV2
cdr3_aa: CASRETGSNQPQHF
cdr3_nt: TGTGCCAGCAGAGAAACAGGGAGCAATCAGCCCCAGCATTTT

d_call: TRBD2
j_call: TRBJ2-3
clone_size: once
v_call: TRBV7-2
cdr3_aa: CASSLLGLAVTDTQYF
cdr3_nt: TGTGCCAGCAGCTTACTAGGACTAGCGGTCACAGATACGCAGTATTTT

d_call: TRBD2
j_call: TRBJ2-5
clone_size: .
v_call: TRBV11-3
cdr3_aa: CASSLATSGGGGETQYF
cdr3_nt: TGTGCCAGCAGCTTAGCGACTAGCGGAGGCGGGGGAGAGACCCAGTACTTC

d_call: .
j_call: TRBJ1-2
clone_size: .
v_call: TRBV12-5
cdr3_aa: CASGLVGSGYTF
cdr3_nt: TGTGCTAGTGGTTTGGTAGGTTCTGGCTACACCTTC

d_call: TRBD1
j_call: TRBJ2-2
clone_size: .
v_call: TRBV11-3
cdr3_aa: CASSSPTGGANTGELFF
cdr3_nt: TGTGCCAGCAGCTCGCCAACAGGGGGCGCGAACACCGGGGAGCTGTTTTTT

d_call: .
j_call: TRBJ1-1
clone_size: .
v_call: TRBV2
cdr3_aa: CASSEGLADAFF
cdr3_nt: TGTGCCAGCAGTGAAGGTTTAGCCGACGCTTTCTTT